These 16 T cell receptor beta chains share one sample of origin, sequenced in a study of blood T cell repertoires in COVID-19. Profiled with immunoSEQ multiplex PCR; TCRdb holds only in-frame clones, not every one. Counted here are 470,000 or so clones, around 89% occurring once; the ten biggest clones make up around 4.5%. Material: peripheral blood. These receptors were taken from a woman aged 30 to 39 with acute or convalescent COVID-19.

The chain is built from TRBV23-1 and TRBJ2-5; D not certain. TRBV23-1 is assigned to the ORF class and has an uncertain function. This CDR3 contains 9 residues. Trimming removed 8 bases from V and 4 bases from J, with 2 bases in between. This chain's CDR3 is CASRETQYF. DNA for the CDR3: TGCGCCAGCCGAGAGACCCAGTACTTC.

V gene TRBV5-6 combines with J gene TRBJ2-7, with TRBD2 matching over 9 bases. The CDR3 totals 15 residues. Looked up from germline, CDR1 is SGHDT and CDR2 is YYEEEE. Germline trimming cut 4 bases from V and 3 bases from J; bases unmatched to any gene: 8. CDR3 region: CASSGSGTSRYEQYF. The DNA of the CDR3 is TGTGCCAGCAGCGGTTCCGGGACTAGCCGCTACGAGCAGTACTTC. The full variable domain, in which reference TRBV5-6 and TRBJ2-7 provide the parts outside the CDR3, is DAGVTQSPTHLIKTRGQQVTLRCSPKSGHDTVSWYQQALGQGPQFIFQYYEEEERQRGNFPDRFSGHQFPNYSSELNVNALLLGDSALYLCASSGSGTSRYEQYFGPGTRLTVT.

The V and J genes are TRBV24-1 and TRBJ2-5; the match to TRBD2 covers 9 bases. V lost 7 bases, J lost 5 bases, and 7 bases stayed unmatched. Per the germline V gene, CDR1 is KGHDR and CDR2 is SFDVKD. This CDR3 contains 14 residues. The CDR3 bases are TGTGCCACCAGCCCTAGCGGGGAGGGGGAGACCCAGTACTTC. Translating it yields CATSPSGEGETQYF.

The chain has TRBV24-1 and TRBJ1-2; tentatively, D is TRBD1 (6 bases). From germline, CDR1 is KGHDR and CDR2 SFDVKD. The CDR3 is 15 residues long. V was pared by 3 bases and J by 2 bases, with 12 bases between. CDR3 sequence (DNA): TGTGCCACCAGTGATCGCCGGGACACCAACTATGGCTACACCTTC. Translation: CATSDRRDTNYGYTF.

This chain uses TRBV2 with TRBJ2-5; the match to TRBD2 covers 13 bases. CDR1 and CDR2 from the germline V gene are SNHLY and FYNNEI. The V and J ends lost 8 bases and 4 bases, in that order; junction bases with no gene match: 10. The CDR3 consists of 16 residues. The CDR3 bases are TGTGCCAGCGCCACAGGACTAGCGGGGGTTGGAGAGACCCAGTACTTC. The encoded protein is CASATGLAGVGETQYF. The whole variable domain, remainder taken from reference TRBV2 and TRBJ2-5, is EPEVTQTPSHQVTQMGQEVILRCVPISNHLYFYWYRQILGQKVEFLVSFYNNEISEKSEIFDDQFSVERPDGSNFTLKIRSTKLEDSAMYFCASATGLAGVGETQYFGPGTRLLVL.

J is TRBJ1-1 and V is TRBV20-1; 8 bases match TRBD1. V shed 5 bases and J 10 bases; nucleotides not matched to a gene: 3. The CDR3 is made up of 10 amino acids. Germline loops: CDR1 DFQATT, CDR2 SNEGSKA (reference sequence). The CDR3 DNA is TGCAGTGCTTACAGGGGGTCAGCTTTCTTT. It is translated as CSAYRGSAFF.

J is TRBJ2-1 and V is TRBV14, with 7 positions matching TRBD2. The CDR3 is 14 amino acids. V lost 4 bases to trimming and J lost 4 bases; unmatched junction nucleotides: 4. CDR1 is SGHDN and CDR2 is FVKESK in the germline V gene. DNA of the CDR3: TGTGCCAGCAGCCGGGACTATACGTACAATGAGCAGTTCTTC. This gives the protein CASSRDYTYNEQFF. Full variable domain (missing parts from reference TRBV14 and TRBJ2-1): EAGVTQFPSHSVIEKGQTVTLRCDPISGHDNLYWYRRVMGKEIKFLLHFVKESKQDESGMPNNRFLAERTGGTYSTLKVQPAELEDSGVYFCASSRDYTYNEQFFGPGTRLTVL.

This clone was observed a handful of times. The rearrangement links TRBV3-1 (or the pseudogene TRBV3-2) to TRBJ2-7, with D unclear. The CDR3 length is 13 residues. Germline-derived CDR1 and CDR2 are LGHDT and YNNKEL (reference sequence). Trimming cost V 4 bases and J 3 bases, with 10 bases left between them. CDR3 loop: CASSLDSYYEQYF. The CDR3 nucleotides read TGTGCCAGCAGCCTAGACTCTTACTACGAGCAGTACTTC.

Only one count was recorded for this clone. This sequence joins TRBV5-1 and TRBJ2-2, with D possibly TRBD2 on 6 matching bases. This CDR3 comprises 15 residues. From germline, CDR1 is SGHRS and CDR2 YFSETQ. Trimming took 2 bases from V and 7 from J, leaving 15 bases between them. CDR3 region: CASSFIVGGNGELFF. The DNA of the CDR3 is TGCGCCAGCAGCTTCATCGTCGGGGGAAACGGGGAGCTGTTTTTT.

The chain recombines TRBV6-2 or TRBV6-3 with TRBJ2-5, with D possibly matching TRBD1 (6 bases). Trimming shortened V by 2 bases and J by 4 bases, and 17 bases separated the two germline ends. CDR1 is MNHEY, CDR2 SVGEGT, per germline. The CDR3 loop spans 16 amino acids. The chain's CDR3 is CASSYTTGGSTETQYF. The CDR3 DNA reads TGTGCCAGCAGTTACACGACAGGTGGATCAACAGAGACCCAGTACTTC.

CDR3 in amino acids: CASSLDRDEQYF. The DNA for the CDR3 is TGTGCCAGCAGCTTGGACAGGGATGAGCAGTACTTC. J is TRBJ2-7 and V is TRBV7-9; the match to TRBD1 covers 8 bases. This CDR3 region has 12 residues. CDR1 is SEHNR, CDR2 FQNEAQ, per germline (reference sequence). V gave up 3 bases and J gave up 7 bases; unmatched junction bases: 2.

J is TRBJ2-6 and V is TRBV19; tentative D call: TRBD1 (6 bases). Germline V CDR1 and CDR2: LNHDA, SQIVND (reference sequence). Trimming removed 5 bases at V and 1 base at J, with 15 bases between. The CDR3 extends over 17 amino acids. CDR3 DNA: TGTGCCAGTAGTCTACCAGGGGCCGGGTCTGGGGCCAACGTCCTGACTTTC. Translating gives CASSLPGAGSGANVLTF.

CDR3 loop: CSGSTGGYEQYF. CDR3 coding DNA: TGCAGCGGCTCGACAGGGGGCTACGAGCAGTACTTC. This chain links TRBV29-1 with TRBJ2-7; 9 bases agree with TRBD1. The germline gives CDR1 SQVTM, CDR2 ANQGSEA. V was pared by 7 bases and J by 3 bases, with 4 bases of the junction left unmatched. This CDR3 has 12 amino acids.

The rearrangement links TRBV10-3 to TRBJ2-1, with D tentatively TRBD1 (5 bases). V was shortened by 0 bases and J by 2 bases, with 8 bases between the two germline ends. The CDR3 is made up of 15 amino acids. Germline CDR1 and CDR2: ENHRY and SYGVKD. The CDR3 DNA reads TGTGCCATCAGTGAGTCGGGGCAAACCTACAATGAGCAGTTCTTC. Encoded protein: CAISESGQTYNEQFF.

The chain uses TRBV2 and TRBJ2-3; TRBD2 is a possible D gene (5 bases). The length of the CDR3 is 15 residues. The V gene's germline CDR1 is SNHLY and CDR2 FYNNEI. The ends were cut back, 8 bases at V and 1 base at J, with 16 bases in the middle. CDR3 nucleotide sequence: TGTGCCAGCCTCTACGGGAAAAGGGGCACAGATACGCAGTATTTT. Translating gives CASLYGKRGTDTQYF.

This sequence joins TRBV6-1 and TRBJ1-1, with D perhaps matching TRBD1 (5 bases). In germline, CDR1 is MNHNS, CDR2 SASEGT. Trimming took off 7 bases at V and 2 bases at J, with 14 bases between the two ends. CDR3 size: 14 residues. CDR3 region: CASTKGQRNTEAFF. In DNA form, the CDR3 reads TGTGCCAGCACCAAGGGGCAGAGAAACACTGAAGCTTTCTTT.